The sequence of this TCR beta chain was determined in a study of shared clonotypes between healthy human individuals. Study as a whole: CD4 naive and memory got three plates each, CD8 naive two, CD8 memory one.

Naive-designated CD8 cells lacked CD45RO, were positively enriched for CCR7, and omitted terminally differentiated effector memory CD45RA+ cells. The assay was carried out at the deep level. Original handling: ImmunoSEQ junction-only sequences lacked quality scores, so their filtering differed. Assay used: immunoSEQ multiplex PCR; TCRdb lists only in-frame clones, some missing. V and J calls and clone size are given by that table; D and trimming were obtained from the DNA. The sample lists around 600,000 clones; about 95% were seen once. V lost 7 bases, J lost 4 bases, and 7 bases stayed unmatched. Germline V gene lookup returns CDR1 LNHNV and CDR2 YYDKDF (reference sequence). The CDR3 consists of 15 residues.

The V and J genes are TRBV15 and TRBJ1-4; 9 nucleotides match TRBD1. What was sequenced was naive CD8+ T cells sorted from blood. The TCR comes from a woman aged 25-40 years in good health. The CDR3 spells CATIRSTGGNEKLFF. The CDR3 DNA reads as TGTGCCACCATCAGGTCGACAGGGGGTAATGAAAAACTGTTTTTT.